This T cell receptor (beta chain) was captured by sequencing in a study of shared T cell receptors in the human thymus. V trimming: 1 base; J trimming: 14 bases; junction bases outside the gene matches: 4. From germline, CDR1 is DFQATT and CDR2 SNEGSKA (reference sequence). The CDR3 spans 11 residues. TCRdb's table, derived via immunoSEQ multiplex PCR, lists solely in-frame clones and lacks some. The sample yields some 720,000 clones, approximately 87% seen once. The sample also formed part of further work on human thymus T cells. That report notes: All donors were healthy Finnish infants who were undergoing corrective surgery to treat congenital heart defects. The study used thymus tissue resected during corrective heart surgery. Gene usage (both V and J) appeared biased in thymic and blood repertoires. Related research found strongly overlapping thymic repertoires in unrelated individuals.

The source is a boy younger than two with a congenital heart defect. The V and J genes are TRBV20-1 and TRBJ2-4, with 8 bases identical to TRBD1. Sequencing was carried out using thymocytes. The CDR3 nucleotides are TGCAGTGCTAGAGCCTCGGACAGGGAGTACTTC. It encodes CSARASDREYF.